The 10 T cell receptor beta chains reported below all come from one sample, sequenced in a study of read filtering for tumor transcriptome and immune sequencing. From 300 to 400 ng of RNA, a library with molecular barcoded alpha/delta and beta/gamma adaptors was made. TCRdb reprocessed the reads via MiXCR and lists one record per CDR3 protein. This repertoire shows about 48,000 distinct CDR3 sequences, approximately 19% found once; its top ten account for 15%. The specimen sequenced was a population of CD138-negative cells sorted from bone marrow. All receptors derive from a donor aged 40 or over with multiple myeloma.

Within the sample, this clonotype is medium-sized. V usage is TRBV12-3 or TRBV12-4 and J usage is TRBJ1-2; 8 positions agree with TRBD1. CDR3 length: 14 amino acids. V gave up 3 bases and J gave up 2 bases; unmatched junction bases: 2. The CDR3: CASSFYRGNYGYTF. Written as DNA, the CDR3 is TGTGCCAGCAGTTTCTACAGGGGGAACTATGGCTACACCTTC.

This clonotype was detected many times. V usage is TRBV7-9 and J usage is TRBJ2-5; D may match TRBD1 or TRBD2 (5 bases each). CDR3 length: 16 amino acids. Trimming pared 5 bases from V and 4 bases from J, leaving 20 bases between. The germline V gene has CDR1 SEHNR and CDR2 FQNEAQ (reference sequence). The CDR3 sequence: CASSPTVRGGGETQYF. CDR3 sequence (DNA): TGTGCCAGCAGCCCGACAGTACGGGGCGGAGGAGAGACCCAGTACTTC.

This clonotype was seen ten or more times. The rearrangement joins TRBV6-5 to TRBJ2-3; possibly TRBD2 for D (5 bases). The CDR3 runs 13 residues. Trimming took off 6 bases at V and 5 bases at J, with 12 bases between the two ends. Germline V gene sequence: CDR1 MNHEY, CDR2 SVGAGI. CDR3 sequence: CASSRKGGDTQYF. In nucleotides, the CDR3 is TGTGCCAGCAGCCGAAAAGGAGGAGATACGCAGTATTTT.

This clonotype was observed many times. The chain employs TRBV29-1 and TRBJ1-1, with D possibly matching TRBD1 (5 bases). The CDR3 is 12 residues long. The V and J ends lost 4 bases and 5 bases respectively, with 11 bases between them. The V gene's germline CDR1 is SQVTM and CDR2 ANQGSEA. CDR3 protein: CSVGGTRTEAFF. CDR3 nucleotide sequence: TGCAGCGTTGGGGGGACGCGAACTGAAGCTTTCTTT.

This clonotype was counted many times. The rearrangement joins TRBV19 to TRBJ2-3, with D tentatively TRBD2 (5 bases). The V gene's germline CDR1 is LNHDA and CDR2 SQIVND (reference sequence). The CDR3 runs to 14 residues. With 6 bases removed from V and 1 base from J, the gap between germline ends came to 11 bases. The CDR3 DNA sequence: TGTGCCAGTAGACAACGACTACGCACAGATACGCAGTATTTT. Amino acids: CASRQRLRTDTQYF. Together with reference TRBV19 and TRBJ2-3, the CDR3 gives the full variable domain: DGGITQSPKYLFRKEGQNVTLSCEQNLNHDAMYWYRQDPGQGLRLIYYSQIVNDFQKGDIAEGYSVSREKKESFPLTVTSAQKNPTAFYLCASRQRLRTDTQYFGPGTRLTVL.

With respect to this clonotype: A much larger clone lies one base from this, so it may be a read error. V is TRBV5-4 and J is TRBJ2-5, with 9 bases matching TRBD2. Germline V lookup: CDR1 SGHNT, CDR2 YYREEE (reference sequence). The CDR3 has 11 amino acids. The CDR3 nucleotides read TGTGTCCTTGCGGGGGGGGAGACCCAGTACTTC. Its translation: CVLAGGETQYF.

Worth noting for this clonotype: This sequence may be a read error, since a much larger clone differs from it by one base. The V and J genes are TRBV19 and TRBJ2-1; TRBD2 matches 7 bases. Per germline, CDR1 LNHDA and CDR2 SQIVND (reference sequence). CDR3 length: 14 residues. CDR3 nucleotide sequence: TGTGCCGGTAGTCGGCGGGAGCTCTACAATGAGCAGTTCTTC. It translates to CAGSRRELYNEQFF.

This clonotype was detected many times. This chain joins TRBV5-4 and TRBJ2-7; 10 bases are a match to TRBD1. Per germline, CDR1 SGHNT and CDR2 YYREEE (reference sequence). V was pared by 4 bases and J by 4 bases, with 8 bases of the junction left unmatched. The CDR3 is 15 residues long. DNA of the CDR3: TGTGCCAGCAGCCACAACCGGGACAGGGGATACGAGCAGTACTTC. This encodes CASSHNRDRGYEQYF.

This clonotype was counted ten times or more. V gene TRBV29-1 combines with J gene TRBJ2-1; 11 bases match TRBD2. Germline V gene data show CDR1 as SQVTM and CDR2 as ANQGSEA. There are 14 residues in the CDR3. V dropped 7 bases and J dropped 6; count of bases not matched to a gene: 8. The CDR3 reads CSAELAGVFNEQFF. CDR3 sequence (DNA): TGCAGCGCAGAACTAGCGGGAGTTTTCAATGAGCAGTTCTTC.

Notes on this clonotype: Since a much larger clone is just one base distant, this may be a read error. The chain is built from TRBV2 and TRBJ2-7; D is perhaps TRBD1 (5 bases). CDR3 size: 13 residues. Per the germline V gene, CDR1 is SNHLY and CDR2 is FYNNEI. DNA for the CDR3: TGTGCCAGCAGTACGACAGCTTCCTACGAGCGGTACTTC. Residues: CASSTTASYERYF.